The rows below give T cell receptor beta chains drawn from one sample of a study of T cell responses to AZD1222 COVID-19 vaccine. Assay: immunoSEQ multiplex PCR; the TCRdb copy retains only in-frame clones and omits some. The sample has about 120,000 clones, roughly nine tenths seen once. Sample: peripheral blood, taken on day 0 of AZD1222 vaccination. These TCRs come from an adult in good health. The CDR3 runs from the conserved cysteine through the conserved F or W. The D gene is left open where the match is weak. Where a row states a size, it is once, few, many or the class of an expanded clone; other rows omit it.

J gene,D gene,clone size,V gene,CDR3 protein,CDR3 DNA
TRBJ1-2,.,.,TRBV29-1,CSVVLPSAGDGYTF,TGCAGCGTTGTACTTCCTTCGGCAGGGGATGGCTACACCTTC
TRBJ1-3,.,.,TRBV6-1,CASSEAGDTIYF,TGTGCCAGCAGTGAAGCCGGGGACACCATATATTTT
TRBJ2-7,TRBD1,.,TRBV28,CASSQPSDRGRREQYF,TGTGCCAGCAGCCAACCAAGCGACAGGGGACGACGGGAGCAGTACTTC
TRBJ1-5,.,.,TRBV6-5,CASDSYSNQPQHF,TGTGCCAGCGACAGTTATAGCAATCAGCCCCAGCATTTT
TRBJ2-6,.,.,TRBV3-1/TRBV3-2,CASSPRWSGANVLTF,TGTGCCAGCAGCCCCCGTTGGTCTGGGGCCAACGTCCTGACTTTC
TRBJ1-4,.,once,TRBV29-1,CSVRENEKLFF,TGCAGCGTAAGGGAAAATGAAAAACTGTTTTTT
TRBJ1-3,.,.,TRBV6-1,CASSDDSPGNTIYF,TGTGCCAGCAGTGATGACAGCCCTGGAAACACCATATATTTT
TRBJ1-6,.,.,TRBV6-5,CASSYSGSPLHF,TGTGCCAGCAGTTACTCAGGGTCACCCCTCCACTTT
TRBJ1-2,TRBD1,.,TRBV2,CASRTGFFLYGYTF,TGTGCCAGCAGGACAGGGTTTTTCCTTTATGGCTACACCTTC
TRBJ2-7,TRBD2,.,TRBV11-3,CASSPGLAGTYEQYF,TGTGCCAGCAGCCCCGGACTAGCGGGGACCTACGAGCAGTACTTC
TRBJ2-7,.,.,TRBV9,CASSVGGSNEQYF,TGTGCCAGCAGCGTAGGGGGTAGCAACGAGCAGTACTTC
TRBJ1-3,.,.,TRBV7-9,CASSPTPGNTIYF,TGTGCCAGCAGCCCGACACCTGGAAACACCATATATTTT
TRBJ1-2,.,.,TRBV28,CASSLQGRPSGWDGYTF,TGTGCCAGCAGTTTACAGGGCAGGCCCTCGGGTTGGGATGGCTACACCTTC
TRBJ1-3,.,.,TRBV15,CATSRDRGSFGNTIYF,TGTGCCACCAGCAGAGATCGTGGCAGTTTTGGAAACACCATATATTTT
TRBJ1-1,.,.,TRBV9,CASSVATGNTEAFF,TGTGCCAGCAGCGTAGCCACGGGAAACACTGAAGCTTTCTTT
TRBJ1-5,.,.,TRBV25-1,CASRGDHNQPQHF,TGTGCCAGTAGGGGAGATCACAATCAGCCCCAGCATTTT
TRBJ1-6,.,.,TRBV12-5,CASGLDAGGAGNSPLHF,TGTGCTAGTGGTTTGGATGCCGGGGGCGCAGGGAATTCACCCCTCCACTTT
TRBJ2-1,.,.,TRBV28,CASGELSYNEQFF,TGTGCCAGCGGGGAACTCTCTTACAATGAGCAGTTCTTC
TRBJ2-3,TRBD1,.,TRBV5-6,CASSWGTGADTQYF,TGTGCCAGCAGCTGGGGGACAGGGGCAGATACGCAGTATTTT
TRBJ2-3,TRBD2,.,TRBV6-5,CASRPGLSAADTQYF,TGTGCCAGCAGACCGGGACTATCGGCCGCAGATACGCAGTATTTT
TRBJ2-3,.,.,TRBV10-1,CASSEGRSGLTGDTQYF,TGCGCCAGCAGTGAGGGTAGGTCCGGTTTGACGGGGGATACGCAGTATTTT
TRBJ2-2,.,.,TRBV15,CATRLGGNTGELFF,TGTGCCACCCGCTTGGGAGGAAACACCGGGGAGCTGTTTTTT
TRBJ1-5,.,.,TRBV27,CASRGTSGNQPQHF,TGTGCCAGCAGAGGAACCAGCGGCAATCAGCCCCAGCATTTT
TRBJ1-3,TRBD1,.,TRBV9,CASSVDLQGFGNTIYF,TGTGCCAGCAGCGTAGACCTACAGGGGTTCGGAAACACCATATATTTT
TRBJ1-6,.,.,TRBV7-8,CASSLGGLGSPLHF,TGTGCCAGCAGCTTAGGGGGACTGGGTTCACCCCTCCACTTT
TRBJ2-2,.,once,TRBV19,CASSLLTGELFF,TGTGCCAGTAGTCTCCTCACCGGGGAGCTGTTTTTT
TRBJ2-3,.,.,TRBV10-3,CAIKSDSTDTQYF,TGTGCCATCAAGTCCGATAGCACAGATACGCAGTATTTT
TRBJ2-5,TRBD2,.,TRBV6-1,CASSELLGTSVSQYF,TGTGCCAGCAGTGAATTGTTAGGGACTAGCGTGTCTCAGTACTTC
TRBJ1-1,.,.,TRBV11-1,CASSPSRVRDTEAFF,TGTGCCAGCAGCCCCTCGAGAGTCCGGGACACTGAAGCTTTCTTT
TRBJ2-2,.,.,TRBV12-5,CASGGRPNTGELFF,TGTGCTAGTGGGGGGCGCCCGAACACCGGGGAGCTGTTTTTT
TRBJ2-1,.,.,TRBV7-6,CASSLAGISYNEQFF,TGTGCCAGCAGCTTAGCGGGAATATCCTACAATGAGCAGTTCTTC
TRBJ1-1,.,.,TRBV18,CASSEKGVAEAFF,TGTGCCAGCTCGGAAAAGGGTGTGGCTGAAGCTTTCTTT
TRBJ1-3,.,.,TRBV3-1/TRBV3-2,CASSRDVRGNTIYF,TGTGCCAGCAGCCGAGACGTAAGAGGAAACACCATATATTTT
TRBJ1-1,.,.,TRBV7-9,CASSFQTTPNTEAFF,TGTGCCAGCAGCTTCCAGACAACTCCGAACACTGAAGCTTTCTTT
TRBJ1-5,.,.,TRBV19,CASSSVIRGGNQPQHF,TGTGCCAGTAGTTCGGTAATCAGGGGTGGAAATCAGCCCCAGCATTTT
TRBJ1-2,TRBD1,.,TRBV5-6,CASSLTGTGGGRGYTF,TGTGCCAGCAGCTTGACGGGGACAGGCGGCGGTCGTGGCTACACCTTC
TRBJ2-5,TRBD2,few,TRBV7-8,CASTQGGQQPATQYF,TGTGCCAGCACCCAGGGAGGGCAGCAGCCGGCGACCCAGTACTTC
TRBJ2-3,TRBD2,.,TRBV28,CASRGTTPDDTQYF,TGTGCCAGCAGGGGGACTACCCCGGATGATACGCAGTATTTT
TRBJ2-7,TRBD2,.,TRBV4-2,CASSPLAGGPGEQYF,TGTGCCAGCAGCCCGCTAGCGGGAGGGCCGGGAGAGCAGTACTTC
TRBJ1-2,TRBD1,.,TRBV5-6,CASSLPTGVSGYTF,TGTGCCAGCAGCTTACCGACAGGGGTGAGCGGCTACACCTTC
TRBJ1-1,TRBD1,.,TRBV30,CAWNRDRGSEAFF,TGTGCCTGGAACCGGGACAGGGGTTCTGAAGCTTTCTTT
TRBJ1-2,.,few,TRBV3-1/TRBV3-2,CASSQQGGYTF,TGTGCCAGCAGCCAACAGGGTGGCTACACCTTC
TRBJ2-2,TRBD2,.,TRBV15,CATSQGGSNTGELFF,TGTGCCACCAGCCAGGGAGGGTCAAACACCGGGGAGCTGTTTTTT
TRBJ1-5,.,.,TRBV19,CASSIPPTRVSNQPQHF,TGTGCCAGTAGTATACCCCCGACACGGGTTAGCAATCAGCCCCAGCATTTT
TRBJ2-7,TRBD2,.,TRBV28,CASSATGLADSSYEQYF,TGTGCCAGCAGTGCAACGGGACTAGCTGACAGCTCCTACGAGCAGTACTTC
TRBJ2-7,TRBD2,.,TRBV23-1,CASTLGLLHQAGTCYEQYF,TGCGCCAGCACTCTGGGCTTACTGCATCAAGCGGGGACCTGCTACGAGCAGTACTTC
TRBJ2-7,TRBD1,.,TRBV7-9,CASSIDRGSYEQYF,TGTGCCAGCAGCATAGACAGGGGCTCCTACGAGCAGTACTTC
TRBJ1-6,.,.,TRBV6-5,CASSYFSRAPNSPLHF,TGTGCCAGCAGTTACTTCTCCAGGGCCCCCAATTCACCCCTCCACTTT
TRBJ1-4,TRBD1,.,TRBV28,CASSYDRGDEKLFF,TGTGCCAGCAGTTACGACAGGGGGGATGAAAAACTGTTTTTT
TRBJ1-1,.,.,TRBV29-1,CSVVWEGKAFF,TGCAGCGTTGTTTGGGAAGGGAAGGCTTTCTTT
TRBJ2-1,TRBD2,.,TRBV27,CASSAGGSGWFF,TGTGCCAGCAGTGCGGGAGGCAGCGGTTGGTTCTTC